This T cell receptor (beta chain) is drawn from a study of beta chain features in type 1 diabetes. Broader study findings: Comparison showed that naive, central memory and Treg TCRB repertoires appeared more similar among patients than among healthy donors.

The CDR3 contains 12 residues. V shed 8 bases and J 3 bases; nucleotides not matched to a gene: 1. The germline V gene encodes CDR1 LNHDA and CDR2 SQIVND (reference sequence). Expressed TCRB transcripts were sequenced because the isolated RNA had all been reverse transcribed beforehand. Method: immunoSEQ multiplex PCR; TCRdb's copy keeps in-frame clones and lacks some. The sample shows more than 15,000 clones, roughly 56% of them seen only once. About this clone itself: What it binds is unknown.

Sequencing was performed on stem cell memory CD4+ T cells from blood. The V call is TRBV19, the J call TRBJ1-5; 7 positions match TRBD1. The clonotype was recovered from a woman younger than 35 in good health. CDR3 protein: CASQGVNQPQHF. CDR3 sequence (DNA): TGTGCCAGTCAGGGGGTCAATCAGCCCCAGCATTTT.